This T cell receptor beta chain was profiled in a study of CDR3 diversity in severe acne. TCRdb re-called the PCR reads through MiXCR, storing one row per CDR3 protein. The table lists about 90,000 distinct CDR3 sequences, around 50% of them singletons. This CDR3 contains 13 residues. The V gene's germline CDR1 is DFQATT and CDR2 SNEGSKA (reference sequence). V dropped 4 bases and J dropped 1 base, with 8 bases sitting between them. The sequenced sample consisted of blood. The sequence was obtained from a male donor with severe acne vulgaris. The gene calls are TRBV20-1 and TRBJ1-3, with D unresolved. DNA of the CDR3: TGCAGTGCTAATGCGGAGTCTGGAAACACCATATATTTT. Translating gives CSANAESGNTIYF.